This TCR beta chain emerged from a study of blood T cell repertoires in COVID-19. Whole-study context: COVID-19 samples from acute and convalescent phases originated in the United States, Italy and Spain. PBMCs, B-cell-depleted T cells, or T cells were the source of the cDNA or gDNA that made up the material.

Authors' analysis steps: Cell counts per sample came from amplifying reference gene primers. Assay: immunoSEQ multiplex PCR; the TCRdb copy retains only in-frame clones and omits some. V and J calls and clone size are copied from that table; D and trimming were computed from the DNA. Of roughly 70,000 clones listed, 75% to 85% are singletons. The CDR3 extends over 14 amino acids. Trimming removed 4 bases from V and 6 bases from J, with 16 bases in between. Germline loops: CDR1 SGHRS, CDR2 YFSETQ. Sequencing used peripheral blood. The J gene is TRBJ1-1, the V gene TRBV5-1; possible D gene TRBD1, 6 bases. This sequence was found in a woman in her fifties or sixties with acute or convalescent COVID-19. CDR3: CASSRIQDRSEAFF. For the CDR3, the DNA is TGCGCCAGCAGCCGAATTCAAGACAGGTCTGAAGCTTTCTTT.